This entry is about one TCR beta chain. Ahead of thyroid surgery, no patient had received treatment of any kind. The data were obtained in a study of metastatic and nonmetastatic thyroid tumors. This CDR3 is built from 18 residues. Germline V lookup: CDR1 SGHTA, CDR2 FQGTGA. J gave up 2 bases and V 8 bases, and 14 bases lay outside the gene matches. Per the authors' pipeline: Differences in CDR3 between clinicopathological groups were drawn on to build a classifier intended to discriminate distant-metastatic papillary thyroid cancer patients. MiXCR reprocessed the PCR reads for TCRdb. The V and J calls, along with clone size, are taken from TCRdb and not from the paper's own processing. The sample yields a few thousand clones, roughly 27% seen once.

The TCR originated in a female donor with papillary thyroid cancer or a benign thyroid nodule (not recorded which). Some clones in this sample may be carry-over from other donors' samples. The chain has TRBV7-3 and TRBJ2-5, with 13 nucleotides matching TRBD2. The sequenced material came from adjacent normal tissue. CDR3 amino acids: CASGTGLAGAWGQETQYF. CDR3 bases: TGTGCCAGCGGGACAGGACTAGCGGGAGCATGGGGGCAAGAGACCCAGTACTTC.